This TCR beta chain was observed in a study of identifying expanded T cells in peripheral blood. Collection occurred without any documented infections or immune events in donors. The germline V and J ends were trimmed by 0 bases and 0 bases, with 3 bases remaining between them. The CDR3 contains 14 residues. CDR1 is SGHTS, CDR2 YDEGEE, per germline. Repertoires were generated with immunoSEQ multiplex PCR, while TCRdb's copy carries only in-frame clones and drops some. The table lists about 130,000 clones, roughly 90% of them singletons. Findings and caveats of the study: Roughly 2-week clone count variance significantly increased as total template count grew. Roughly 1.2 clones differed between technical replicates, versus 16.4 and 19 over time.

To note about this clone: Its antigen is not known.

V and J are TRBV5-8 and TRBJ1-4; D remains unclear. The TCR was taken from a person aged 18 to 70 in good health. Sequencing was done on a sample of blood. The CDR3 coding sequence is TGTGCCAGCAGCTTGGCCGCAACTAATGAAAAACTGTTTTTT. This codes for CASSLAATNEKLFF.